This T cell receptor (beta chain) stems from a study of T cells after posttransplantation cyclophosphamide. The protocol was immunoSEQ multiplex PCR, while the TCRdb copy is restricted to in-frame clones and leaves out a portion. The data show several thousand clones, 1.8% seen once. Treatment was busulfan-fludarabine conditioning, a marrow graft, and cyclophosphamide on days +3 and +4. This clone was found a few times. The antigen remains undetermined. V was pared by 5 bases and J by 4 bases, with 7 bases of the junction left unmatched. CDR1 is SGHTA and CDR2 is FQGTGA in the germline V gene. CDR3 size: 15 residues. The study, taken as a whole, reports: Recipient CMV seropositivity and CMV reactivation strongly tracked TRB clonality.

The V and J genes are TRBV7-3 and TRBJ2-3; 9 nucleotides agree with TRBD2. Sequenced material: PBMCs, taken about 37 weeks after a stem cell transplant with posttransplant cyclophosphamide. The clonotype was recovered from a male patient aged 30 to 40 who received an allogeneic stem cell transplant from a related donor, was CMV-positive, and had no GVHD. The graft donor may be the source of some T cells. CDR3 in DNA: TGTGCCAGCAGCCTCGGGACTAGCAGCGCAGATACGCAGTATTTT. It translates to CASSLGTSSADTQYF.